This T cell receptor (beta chain) was recovered during a study of OX40 agonist ivuxolimab in advanced cancers. Study-level information: A mean age of around 63 years, range roughly 20 to 85, was recorded, and approximately 85% were male. General study results and limits: Low levels of normalized T-cell clonal expansion also appeared in some nonresponders.

Clones were sequenced by immunoSEQ multiplex PCR, and TCRdb holds only the in-frame ones, with some missing. The sample carries about 82,000 clones, around four fifths recorded once. Exclusion applied to patients with autoimmune disease history or systemic immunosuppression. The length of the CDR3 is 14 residues. The junction had 7 bases not matched to a gene; V was cut back by 7 bases and J by 2 bases. The germline V gene encodes CDR1 GTSNPN and CDR2 SVGIG (reference sequence). Details on this clone: What it binds is not known.

The sequences come from CD4+ or CD8+ T cells sorted from blood, collected in a trial of the OX40 agonist ivuxolimab. V and J are TRBV30 and TRBJ2-3; TRBD1 matches at 9 bases. The source is an adult with an advanced solid tumor such as melanoma, head and neck, liver or kidney cancer. This CDR3 is CAFSRTGATDTQYF. CDR3 nucleotides: TGTGCCTTCTCAAGGACAGGGGCCACAGATACGCAGTATTTT.